This entry features one T cell receptor (beta chain) sequence. What it binds is not known. Adults of Caucasian background living in Nashville, Tennessee made up all donors. CD45RA-negative memory and CD45RA+ naive subsets were split from the CD4+ cells. The sample originates from a study of shared clonotypes between healthy human individuals. Across the study: There were three CD4 naive, three CD4 memory, two CD8 naive and one CD8 memory plates per donor.

Notes on the study in general: The diversity represented, both genetic and in exposure history, was limited by few donors.

Germline CDR1 is GTSNPN and CDR2 is SVGIG (reference sequence). The CDR3 spans 11 residues. Trimming took off 0 bases at V and 5 bases at J, with 2 bases between the two ends. TCRdb's table, derived via immunoSEQ multiplex PCR, lists solely in-frame clones and lacks some. Seen here are over 850,000 clones, about 80% observed once, and the top ten hold about 0.52%. Sequenced: memory CD4+ T cells from PBMCs. Subset given: CD45RA-negative fraction. The chain has TRBV30 and TRBJ2-1; D is uncertain. The sequence was collected from a man younger than 35 in good health. Some clones in this sample may be carry-over from other donors' samples. CDR3 amino acids: CAWSVNNEQFF. For the CDR3, the DNA is TGTGCCTGGAGTGTGAACAATGAGCAGTTCTTC.